Below, 24 T cell receptor beta chains from the same sample are listed, as sequenced in a study of cytomegalovirus exposure and HLA in healthy donors. PCR was performed using 60 Vbeta and 13 Jbeta primers. Produced via immunoSEQ multiplex PCR; TCRdb's table is partial and in-frame only. The data show over 60,000 clones, with more than 70% seen just once and roughly 5.7% held by the top ten. The sample comprised PBMCs. The receptors come from a woman aged 30 to 39 in good health and CMV-seronegative.

The chain couples TRBV5-4 to TRBJ2-5; D is possibly TRBD2 (6 bases). This CDR3 has 16 amino acids. The germline V gene has CDR1 SGHNT and CDR2 YYREEE (reference sequence). The germline V and J ends were trimmed by 3 bases and 1 base, with 16 bases remaining between them. In nucleotides, the CDR3 is TGTGCCAGCAGCTCCCCCGGTCGGGAGACCCAAGAGACCCAGTACTTC. Protein: CASSSPGRETQETQYF.

CDR3 sequence: CASSQPNPGGPNEQFF. Written as DNA, the CDR3 is TGTGCCAGCAGCCAACCCAACCCGGGAGGGCCGAATGAGCAGTTCTTC. This rearrangement joins TRBV5-4 to TRBJ2-1; TRBD2 matches at 8 bases. CDR1 is SGHNT, CDR2 YYREEE, per germline (reference sequence). Unmatched junction bases numbered 13, after V lost 4 bases and J lost 7 bases. The CDR3 runs 16 residues.

The CDR3 sequence: CASSLVTSGGSYEQYF. The CDR3 DNA reads TGTGCCAGCAGCTTGGTGACTAGCGGGGGTTCCTACGAGCAGTACTTC. The chain is built from TRBV5-8 and TRBJ2-7, with 12 bases that match TRBD2. Germline assignment: CDR1 SGHTS and CDR2 YDEGEE. CDR3 size: 16 residues. With V trimmed by 0 bases and J by 1 base, 2 bases remained unmatched.

This chain's CDR3 is CASSLLAGGLYEQYV. The CDR3 coding sequence is TGTGCCAGCAGTCTACTAGCGGGAGGGCTCTACGAGCAGTACGTC. V is TRBV2 and J is TRBJ2-7; TRBD2 matches at 13 bases. The trim removed 5 bases at V and 3 bases at J, leaving 4 bases unmatched. Germline CDR1 is SNHLY and CDR2 is FYNNEI. This CDR3 is 15 amino acids long.

The chain is built from TRBV27 and TRBJ2-7, with no clear D. In germline, CDR1 is MNHEY, CDR2 SMNVEV (reference sequence). The ends were cut back, 0 bases at V and 3 bases at J, with 9 bases in the middle. CDR3 length: 14 residues. The CDR3: CASSLSNYVYEQYF. DNA for the CDR3: TGTGCCAGCAGTTTATCGAACTATGTCTACGAGCAGTACTTC.

The rearrangement joins TRBV6-5 to TRBJ2-1; the match to TRBD2 covers 8 bases. Germline CDR1 MNHEY, CDR2 SVGAGI. This CDR3 contains 14 residues. Germline trimming cut 6 bases from V and 8 bases from J; bases unmatched to any gene: 9. CDR3 DNA: TGTGCCAGCAGCAGCGGGACTAGTATGTATGAGCAGTTCTTC. This encodes CASSSGTSMYEQFF.

V is TRBV7-9 and J is TRBJ2-3; 9 nucleotides agree with TRBD2. The CDR3 is 17 residues long. Germline-derived CDR1 and CDR2 are SEHNR and FQNEAQ (reference sequence). Unmatched junction bases numbered 5, after V lost 1 base and J lost 0 bases. The CDR3 DNA reads TGTGCCAGCAGCTTAGAGCCTAGCGGGACTAGCACAGATACGCAGTATTTT. It is translated as CASSLEPSGTSTDTQYF.

The chain joins TRBV2 to TRBJ2-1; 12 bases are a match to TRBD2. After removal of 6 bases from V and 0 bases from J, the junction contained 9 bases not matched to a gene. The germline V gene has CDR1 SNHLY and CDR2 FYNNEI. CDR3 length: 18 amino acids. The chain's CDR3 is CASRGRLAGDSSYNEQFF. CDR3 in DNA: TGTGCCAGCAGGGGGAGACTAGCGGGGGACAGCTCCTACAATGAGCAGTTCTTC.

The genes are TRBV6-5 and TRBJ2-7, with D possibly being TRBD1 (6 bases). V shed 4 bases and J shed 0 bases, with 13 bases lying between them. The CDR3 runs to 15 residues. The germline CDR1 and CDR2 sequences are MNHEY and SVGAGI. CDR3 bases: TGTGCCAGCAGTTCCCGGGACACTAACTCCTACGAGCAGTACTTC. Its protein is CASSSRDTNSYEQYF.

The genes are TRBV5-1 and TRBJ1-5; TRBD1 is a possible D gene (5 bases). V was clipped by 4 bases and J by 1 base, with 15 bases between them. Germline CDR1 SGHRS, CDR2 YFSETQ. CDR3 length equals 16 residues. The DNA of the CDR3 is TGCGCCAGCAGCCCGGGGGACGTAAGGAGCAATCAGCCCCAGCATTTT. Residues: CASSPGDVRSNQPQHF.

The CDR3 here is CAIGGQGDEQYV. DNA for the CDR3: TGTGCCATCGGTGGACAGGGCGACGAGCAGTACGTC. The chain joins TRBV10-3 to TRBJ2-7; 8 bases line up with TRBD1. This CDR3 comprises 12 residues. The ends lost 8 bases at V and 5 bases at J; junction bases unmatched: 5. Germline V gene data show CDR1 as ENHRY and CDR2 as SYGVKD.

The chain has TRBV18 and TRBJ1-5; 8 nucleotides align to TRBD1. CDR1 is KGHSH and CDR2 is LQKENI in the germline V gene. This CDR3 is 13 amino acids long. J gave up 9 bases and V 3 bases, and 4 bases lay outside the gene matches. The CDR3 reads CASSPDRGGPQHF. CDR3 DNA sequence: TGTGCCAGCTCACCTGACAGGGGAGGGCCCCAGCATTTT.

V usage is TRBV5-6 and J usage is TRBJ1-6; possible D gene TRBD1, 5 bases. The germline V gene has CDR1 SGHDT and CDR2 YYEEEE. Trimming left V 6 bases short and J 4 bases short, with 26 bases between. CDR3 length: 19 amino acids. The CDR3 region has the DNA TGTGCCAGCACCTTCGTTGGTGGATCTGGGGGGGTATATAATTCACCCCTCCACTTT. Its translation is CASTFVGGSGGVYNSPLHF.

V is TRBV27 and J is TRBJ1-4; D is unresolved. Germline V gene data show CDR1 as MNHEY and CDR2 as SMNVEV (reference sequence). Trimming shortened V by 6 bases and J by 1 base, and 15 bases separated the two germline ends. The CDR3 runs 16 residues. The CDR3 region has the DNA TGTGCCAGCAGCCCCCGCCGGTCAGGAACTAATGAAAAACTGTTTTTT. Translated: CASSPRRSGTNEKLFF.

The chain couples TRBV28 to TRBJ2-5, with D possibly matching TRBD1 (6 bases). The V end lost 2 bases, the J end lost 4 bases, and 14 bases lay between the germline ends. Germline CDR1 reads MDHEN; CDR2 reads SYDVKM. The CDR3 is 15 residues long. The CDR3 coding sequence is TGTGCCAGCAGTTTAACAGGGAGCATGAGAGAGACCCAGTACTTC. Amino acid sequence: CASSLTGSMRETQYF.

The chain joins TRBV5-8 to TRBJ2-1; tentative D call: TRBD2 (5 bases). The CDR3 sequence is 13 residues long. CDR1 is SGHTS, CDR2 YDEGEE, per germline. With 4 bases removed from V and 5 bases from J, the gap between germline ends came to 10 bases. The CDR3 DNA is TGTGCCAGCAGCACCCGAGGGAACAATGAGCAGTTCTTC. This encodes CASSTRGNNEQFF.

The chain is built from TRBV2 and TRBJ1-4; D possibly corresponds to TRBD1 (6 bases). Trimming removed 7 bases from V and 3 bases from J, with 15 bases in between. From germline, CDR1 is SNHLY and CDR2 FYNNEI. The CDR3 has 15 amino acids. The CDR3 sequence: CASTRYRASNEKLFF. The CDR3 DNA is TGTGCCAGCACTCGGTACAGGGCCTCTAATGAAAAACTGTTTTTT. The full variable domain, rest sourced from reference TRBV2 and TRBJ1-4, is EPEVTQTPSHQVTQMGQEVILRCVPISNHLYFYWYRQILGQKVEFLVSFYNNEISEKSEIFDDQFSVERPDGSNFTLKIRSTKLEDSAMYFCASTRYRASNEKLFFGSGTQLSVL.

The V call is TRBV19, the J call TRBJ2-7, with 14 bases identical to TRBD2. V lost 4 bases to trimming and J lost 1 base; unmatched junction nucleotides: 3. CDR1 and CDR2 (germline): LNHDA, SQIVND (reference sequence). The CDR3 runs 16 residues. The CDR3 sequence is CASSRGLAGESYEQYV. The CDR3 DNA is TGTGCCAGTAGTAGGGGACTAGCGGGAGAGTCCTACGAGCAGTACGTC.

The chain joins TRBV11-2 to TRBJ2-3; D remains ambiguous. The CDR3 covers 15 residues. Germline V gene lookup returns CDR1 SGHAT and CDR2 FQNNGV. V lost 2 bases, J lost 0 bases, and 9 bases lay in between. CDR3 residues: CASSLRALSTDTQYF. As DNA, the CDR3 is TGTGCCAGCAGCTTAAGAGCCCTGAGCACAGATACGCAGTATTTT.

Concerning this clone: One end of the junction fails to match germline, which may point to a read error. The CDR3: CSSRTGIGEQYF. As DNA, the CDR3 is TGTTCCAGCCGGACAGGGATAGGCGAGCAGTACTTC. The rearrangement uses TRBV7-9 and TRBJ2-7, with TRBD1 matching 8 bases. This CDR3 is 12 amino acids long. The germline V gene has CDR1 SEHNR and CDR2 FQNEAQ (reference sequence).

The chain uses TRBV7-8 and TRBJ1-5, with D possibly TRBD1 on 5 matching bases. Germline V CDR1 and CDR2: SGHVS, FQNEAQ. The CDR3 has 14 residues. Trimming pared 1 base from V and 7 bases from J, leaving 11 bases between. The CDR3 protein is CASSLGSGYQPQHF. The CDR3, as DNA: TGTGCCAGCAGCTTAGGGTCAGGGTACCAGCCCCAGCATTTT.

The V gene is TRBV6-1, the J gene TRBJ2-1, with 9 bases aligning to TRBD1. The germline CDR1 and CDR2 sequences are MNHNS and SASEGT. This CDR3 is 15 amino acids long. V was pared by 6 bases and J by 9 bases, with 12 bases of the junction left unmatched. The CDR3 region is CASSELQGANGEQFF. The CDR3, as DNA: TGTGCCAGCAGCGAACTACAGGGGGCGAACGGTGAGCAGTTCTTC.

This CDR3 reads CASSIAASGSINEQFF. The CDR3 nucleotides read TGTGCCAGTAGTATAGCTGCTAGCGGGAGTATCAATGAGCAGTTCTTC. The chain recombines TRBV19 with TRBJ2-1; 10 bases align to TRBD2. The CDR3 consists of 16 residues. Germline loops: CDR1 LNHDA, CDR2 SQIVND (reference sequence). The junction had 6 bases not matched to a gene; V was cut back by 1 base and J by 6 bases.

This sequence joins TRBV23-1 and TRBJ1-1, with D perhaps matching TRBD1 (5 bases). TRBV23-1 is treated as an ORF (open reading frame) with a function not yet certain. V was trimmed by 2 bases and J by 3 bases, leaving 13 bases between them. The CDR3 runs to 15 residues. CDR3 sequence reads: CASSQEGKRDTEAFF. The DNA for the CDR3 is TGCGCCAGCAGTCAAGAGGGGAAGCGGGACACTGAAGCTTTCTTT.